This passage covers 24 T cell receptor beta chains from one sample sequenced in a study of blood T cell repertoires in COVID-19. Clones were read by immunoSEQ multiplex PCR, and TCRdb kept only the in-frame ones, dropping some. The table shows 200,000 to 300,000 clones, with about 86% occurring only once. Material for sequencing was peripheral blood. The source of these receptors is a woman aged 30 to 39 who had recovered from COVID-19.

V gene TRBV2 combines with J gene TRBJ1-2, with D unclear. The CDR3 loop spans 12 amino acids. Germline values: CDR1 SNHLY, CDR2 FYNNEI. Trimming removed 8 bases at V and 3 bases at J, with 10 bases between. The CDR3 nucleotides are TGTGCCAGCCGCTCGGGGTACTATGGCTACACCTTC. Translating gives CASRSGYYGYTF.

V and J are TRBV6-2 or TRBV6-3 and TRBJ2-5; D not certain. The CDR3 length is 13 residues. CDR1 and CDR2 from the germline V gene are MNHEY and SVGEGT. Trimming cost V 4 bases and J 2 bases, with 8 bases left between them. CDR3 region: CASSSVAQETQYF. The CDR3 DNA reads as TGTGCCAGCAGTTCTGTAGCTCAAGAGACCCAGTACTTC.

V gene TRBV5-6 combines with J gene TRBJ2-5, with 8 bases that match TRBD2. CDR1 and CDR2 (germline): SGHDT, YYEEEE. J was trimmed by 4 bases and V by 3 bases; bases with no gene match: 8. The CDR3 loop spans 15 amino acids. The CDR3 coding sequence is TGTGCCAGCAGCTCAAGCGGGGGTGGATCAGAGACCCAGTACTTC. Protein: CASSSSGGGSETQYF.

The chain has TRBV2 and TRBJ2-1; 7 bases line up with TRBD2. The V gene end was trimmed by 6 bases and the J gene end by 5 bases; junction bases not matched to a gene: 13. CDR3 length: 16 residues. CDR1 SNHLY and CDR2 FYNNEI come from the germline V gene. The CDR3 sequence is CASRFGPGGSNNEQFF. The CDR3 DNA reads as TGTGCCAGCAGGTTTGGGCCGGGGGGATCCAACAATGAGCAGTTCTTC.

V gene TRBV7-9 combines with J gene TRBJ2-7; tentatively, D is TRBD1 (6 bases). This CDR3 spans 14 amino acids. V gave up 5 bases and J gave up 4 bases, with 15 bases separating them. CDR1 is SEHNR, CDR2 FQNEAQ, per germline (reference sequence). CDR3 amino acids: CASSPTGLQYEQYF. The CDR3 DNA reads as TGTGCCAGCAGCCCCACAGGGTTGCAGTACGAGCAGTACTTC.

The count of this clone is one. The chain employs TRBV2 and TRBJ2-7; D possibly uses TRBD1 or TRBD2 (5 bases each). CDR1 and CDR2 from the germline V gene are SNHLY and FYNNEI. Trimming shortened V by 8 bases and J by 9 bases, and 17 bases separated the two germline ends. This CDR3 spans 12 amino acids. In DNA form, the CDR3 reads TGTGCCAGCGGGGAAGGGGTTGCGGGGCAGTACTTC. It translates to CASGEGVAGQYF.

In this sample, this clone turned up once. The chain has TRBV5-6 and TRBJ2-5, with D possibly TRBD1 on 6 matching bases. The CDR3 sequence is 14 residues long. CDR1 is SGHDT, CDR2 YYEEEE, per germline. Between the trimmed V and J ends, which lost 3 bases and 2 bases, there was a span of 11 bases. CDR3 sequence: CASSYGTSQETQYF. The CDR3 DNA reads TGTGCCAGCAGCTACGGGACATCGCAAGAGACCCAGTACTTC.

The rearrangement uses TRBV2 and TRBJ2-1; 7 bases match TRBD1. After removal of 8 bases from V and 4 bases from J, the junction contained 8 bases not matched to a gene. Germline V gives CDR1 SNHLY, CDR2 FYNNEI. The CDR3 covers 14 residues. The CDR3 is CASSGQEIYNEQFF. DNA of the CDR3: TGTGCCAGCTCTGGACAGGAGATATACAATGAGCAGTTCTTC.

This clone appeared a single time. The chain is built from TRBV2 and TRBJ1-3; a weak D match, TRBD1 (5 bases). Per the germline V gene, CDR1 is SNHLY and CDR2 is FYNNEI. This CDR3 region has 15 residues. V lost 6 bases, J lost 0 bases, and 12 bases lay in between. CDR3 DNA: TGTGCCAGCAGCGGGGGATTTAACTCTGGAAACACCATATATTTT. Its protein product is CASSGGFNSGNTIYF.

The chain carries TRBV2 and TRBJ1-2; TRBD1 might be the D (6 bases). The germline gives CDR1 SNHLY, CDR2 FYNNEI. V lost 0 bases and J 8 bases, leaving 13 bases between the germline ends. The CDR3 runs 14 residues. The CDR3 loop is CASSEAPTGWGYTF. The CDR3, as DNA: TGTGCCAGCAGTGAAGCGCCGACAGGCTGGGGCTACACCTTC.

The chain is built from TRBV4-1 and TRBJ2-2; 13 bases agree with TRBD2. With V trimmed by 0 bases and J by 4 bases, 8 bases remained unmatched. The CDR3 has 19 amino acids. Germline loops: CDR1 MGHRA, CDR2 YSYEKL. The CDR3 DNA reads as TGCGCCAGCAGCCAAGACCACCCGGGACTAGCGGGGAGCACCGGGGAGCTGTTTTTT. It is translated as CASSQDHPGLAGSTGELFF.

The CDR3 reads CASSERRDSNQPQHF. CDR3 in DNA: TGTGCCAGCAGTGAACGGAGAGATAGCAATCAGCCCCAGCATTTT. The rearrangement links TRBV6-1 to TRBJ1-5; D is ambiguous. Germline values: CDR1 MNHNS, CDR2 SASEGT. V was pared by 2 bases and J by 0 bases, with 8 bases between. CDR3 length equals 15 residues.

The chain uses TRBV3-1 (or the pseudogene TRBV3-2) and TRBJ1-3, with TRBD1 as a possible D gene (6 bases). CDR1 is LGHDT and CDR2 is YNNKEL in the germline V gene (reference sequence). V was cut by 4 bases and J by 0 bases, with 10 bases left in between. This CDR3 contains 15 residues. DNA for the CDR3: TGTGCCAGCAGCCGGACAGTACTCTCTGGAAACACCATATATTTT. This translates into CASSRTVLSGNTIYF.

J is TRBJ2-3 and V is TRBV6-5; D might be TRBD1 (6 bases). Germline CDR1 reads MNHEY; CDR2 reads SVGAGI. This CDR3 is built from 15 residues. V lost 6 bases and J 2 bases, leaving 15 bases between the germline ends. The CDR3 sequence is CASSADSYYTDTQYF. CDR3 coding DNA: TGTGCCAGCAGCGCGGACAGCTACTACACAGATACGCAGTATTTT.

This clone has just a few counts. J is TRBJ1-1 and V is TRBV30; D not resolved. The CDR3 runs 14 residues. V dropped 4 bases and J dropped 3 bases, with 15 bases sitting between them. Germline CDR1 and CDR2: GTSNPN and SVGIG (reference sequence). The CDR3 region is CAWTLIVVYTEAFF. As DNA, the CDR3 is TGTGCCTGGACTCTGATAGTTGTGTACACTGAAGCTTTCTTT.

The genes are TRBV9 and TRBJ2-1; D might be TRBD2 (6 bases). The CDR3 length is 16 residues. Trimming shortened V by 5 bases and J by 4 bases, and 19 bases separated the two germline ends. CDR1 and CDR2 (germline): SGDLS, YYNGEE. The CDR3, as DNA: TGTGCCAGCAGAGCTGCCGGCCACGGAGGGTACAATGAGCAGTTCTTC. Translation: CASRAAGHGGYNEQFF.

This clone showed up just a few times. The chain has TRBV19 and TRBJ2-3; D remains ambiguous. The CDR3 runs 15 residues. Trimming pared 5 bases from V and 1 base from J, leaving 13 bases between. Looked up from germline, CDR1 is LNHDA and CDR2 is SQIVND (reference sequence). In nucleotides, the CDR3 is TGTGCCAGTAGTGTCGGGTCTCTGGGCACAGATACGCAGTATTTT. This codes for CASSVGSLGTDTQYF.

The chain employs TRBV7-7 and TRBJ2-7, with a weak D call TRBD2 (5 bases). The CDR3 runs 14 residues. Germline loops: CDR1 SSHAT, CDR2 FNYEAQ (reference sequence). The germline V and J ends were trimmed by 5 bases and 6 bases, with 17 bases remaining between them. CDR3 sequence (DNA): TGTGCCAGCAGCCCACTCCGACGGGATAGCGAGCAGTACTTC. This gives the protein CASSPLRRDSEQYF.

This rearrangement joins TRBV7-2 to TRBJ1-1; 7 bases are a match to TRBD1. V trimming: 3 bases; J trimming: 0 bases; junction bases outside the gene matches: 7. The length of the CDR3 is 16 residues. Germline V gene sequence: CDR1 SGHTA, CDR2 FQGNSA. The CDR3 region is CASSFLPGQMNTEAFF. CDR3 sequence (DNA): TGTGCCAGCAGCTTCTTACCGGGACAGATGAACACTGAAGCTTTCTTT.

The J gene is TRBJ1-1, the V gene TRBV5-3; D gene ambiguous. TRBV5-3 is labeled an ORF, and its function is uncertain. V dropped 4 bases and J dropped 3 bases, with 16 bases sitting between them. The CDR3 sequence is 15 residues long. The CDR3, as DNA: TGTGCCAGAAGCGCGGCCCGGCCCCGGGACACTGAAGCTTTCTTT. This translates into CARSAARPRDTEAFF.

This clone was found a few times. The chain uses TRBV12-5 and TRBJ2-5, with 11 bases lining up with TRBD1. Germline CDR1 reads LGHNT; CDR2 reads FRNRAP. CDR3 size: 15 residues. The V segment lost 6 bases and the J segment 5 bases; nucleotides outside the gene matches: 8. The CDR3: CASGHGQGAEETQYF. The CDR3 nucleotides are TGTGCTAGTGGACACGGACAGGGGGCGGAGGAGACCCAGTACTTC.

CDR3 sequence reads: CASGLVPSGGPDEQFF. In DNA form, the CDR3 reads TGTGCTAGTGGTTTGGTACCCTCGGGGGGGCCCGATGAGCAGTTCTTC. The chain recombines TRBV12-5 with TRBJ2-1; 8 bases fit TRBD2. J gave up 8 bases and V 0 bases, and 9 bases lay outside the gene matches. Germline CDR1 reads LGHNT; CDR2 reads FRNRAP. The CDR3 runs to 16 residues.

The V and J genes are TRBV12-3 or TRBV12-4 and TRBJ2-7, with D maybe TRBD1 (6 bases). Between the trimmed V and J ends, which lost 2 bases and 6 bases, there was a span of 11 bases. This CDR3 is 13 amino acids long. Written as DNA, the CDR3 is TGTGCCAGCAGTTTATTTCAGGGGCGCGAGCAGTACTTC. Amino acid sequence: CASSLFQGREQYF.

The chain has TRBV19 and TRBJ1-6; D is uncertain. V lost 4 bases, J lost 7 bases, and 14 bases lay in between. There are 15 residues in the CDR3. CDR1 is LNHDA, CDR2 SQIVND, per germline (reference sequence). The DNA for the CDR3 is TGTGCCAGTAGTACCTCGACAAACGTCAATTCACCCCTCCACTTT. It specifies CASSTSTNVNSPLHF.